These 16 T cell receptor beta chains came from one sample sequenced in a study of T cell repertoires in cytomegalovirus infection. Using its own MiXCR run on the reads, TCRdb lists one record per CDR3 protein. The top ten hold approximately 70% of the sample, which has roughly 60,000 distinct CDR3 sequences, about a third seen once. No antigens are known for them. The sequencing sample was made of PBMCs, sequenced either directly or after in vitro stimulation (not recorded which). Source of these receptors: a human donor in good health (CMV status not recorded). Some clones in this sample may be carry-over from other donors' samples.

The V gene is TRBV7-9, the J gene TRBJ2-3, with 9 bases fitting TRBD2. This CDR3 has 14 residues. The J segment lost 10 bases and the V segment lost 3 bases, leaving 8 bases of the junction unmatched. Germline V gene lookup returns CDR1 SEHNR and CDR2 FQNEAQ (reference sequence). Written as DNA, the CDR3 is TGTGCCAGCAGCTTGAATAGCGGGAGTTCGGCGCAGTATTTT. Translated: CASSLNSGSSAQYF.

V is TRBV11-2 and J is TRBJ2-5; D not resolved. This CDR3 region has 12 residues. V shed 5 bases and J shed 7 bases, with 11 bases lying between them. CDR1 is SGHAT and CDR2 is FQNNGV in the germline V gene. In DNA, the CDR3 is TGTGCCAGCAGCCCGACTCGCTGGACCCAGTACTTC. This encodes CASSPTRWTQYF. Full variable domain (missing parts from reference TRBV11-2 and TRBJ2-5): EAGVAQSPRYKIIEKRQSVAFWCNPISGHATLYWYQQILGQGPKLLIQFQNNGVVDDSQLPKDRFSAERLKGVDSTLKIQPAKLEDSAVYLCASSPTRWTQYFGPGTRLLVL.

The rearrangement joins TRBV7-9 to TRBJ1-2; D gene ambiguous. The length of the CDR3 is 13 residues. Germline assignment: CDR1 SEHNR and CDR2 FQNEAQ (reference sequence). Trimming took off 2 bases at V and 7 bases at J, with 11 bases between the two ends. CDR3 sequence reads: CASSLSDSAGYTF. DNA of the CDR3: TGTGCCAGCAGCTTATCGGACTCTGCTGGCTACACCTTC.

The V and J genes are TRBV2 and TRBJ1-6; possible D gene TRBD1, 6 bases. The CDR3 is made up of 14 amino acids. Germline V gives CDR1 SNHLY, CDR2 FYNNEI. Trimming pared 8 bases from V and 7 bases from J, leaving 15 bases between. The CDR3 DNA reads TGTGCCAGCCGCGGACAGCGCAACAATTCACCCCTCCACTTT. Translation gives CASRGQRNNSPLHF. Using reference TRBV2 and TRBJ1-6 for the parts outside the CDR3, the full variable domain is EPEVTQTPSHQVTQMGQEVILRCVPISNHLYFYWYRQILGQKVEFLVSFYNNEISEKSEIFDDQFSVERPDGSNFTLKIRSTKLEDSAMYFCASRGQRNNSPLHFGNGTRLTVT.

The gene calls are TRBV19 and TRBJ2-1, with D maybe TRBD2 (6 bases). The length of the CDR3 is 14 residues. Trimming left V 5 bases short and J 9 bases short, with 17 bases between. Germline V CDR1 and CDR2: LNHDA, SQIVND (reference sequence). This CDR3 reads CASSPSRRDSEQFF. The CDR3 nucleotides are TGTGCCAGTAGTCCCAGTCGGAGGGACTCTGAGCAGTTCTTC.

The rearrangement links TRBV20-1 to TRBJ2-1; D gene uncertain. The length of the CDR3 is 13 residues. The germline gives CDR1 DFQATT, CDR2 SNEGSKA (reference sequence). Trimming pared 0 bases from V and 5 bases from J, leaving 8 bases between. The CDR3 region is CSAREANNNEQFF. The DNA of the CDR3 is TGCAGTGCTAGAGAGGCGAACAACAATGAGCAGTTCTTC.

This clonotype was seen more than once but under ten times. The V gene is TRBV6-1, the J gene TRBJ2-1; the match to TRBD2 covers 7 bases. The V gene's germline CDR1 is MNHNS and CDR2 SASEGT. There are 15 residues in the CDR3. Germline trimming cut 0 bases from V and 7 bases from J; bases unmatched to any gene: 6. CDR3 sequence: CASSEALRELNEQFF. The CDR3 nucleotides are TGTGCCAGCAGTGAAGCGCTGCGGGAGTTGAATGAGCAGTTCTTC.

In DNA, the CDR3 is TGTGCCAGCAGCTCGAGGGCGGGGATTTCCTACGAGCAGTACTTC. This encodes CASSSRAGISYEQYF. V usage is TRBV7-6 and J usage is TRBJ2-7, with D maybe TRBD2 (6 bases). The V end lost 4 bases, the J end lost 1 base, and 14 bases lay between the germline ends. This CDR3 spans 15 amino acids. Germline V gene sequence: CDR1 SGHVS, CDR2 FNYEAQ.

The J gene is TRBJ2-1, the V gene TRBV2, with 13 bases identical to TRBD2. Germline V lookup: CDR1 SNHLY, CDR2 FYNNEI. V was clipped by 7 bases and J by 7 bases; unmatched bases: 7. The CDR3 has 15 amino acids. This CDR3 reads CASKLAGGGLNEQFF. CDR3 bases: TGTGCCAGCAAACTAGCGGGGGGGGGCTTGAATGAGCAGTTCTTC.

V is TRBV20-1 and J is TRBJ2-7; 7 nucleotides match TRBD1. CDR3 size: 15 residues. Germline loops: CDR1 DFQATT, CDR2 SNEGSKA (reference sequence). Germline trimming cut 6 bases from V and 3 bases from J; bases unmatched to any gene: 14. CDR3 coding DNA: TGCAGTGCGGCCGACAGGGAGAAGACTGACTACGAGCAGTACTTC. Residues: CSAADREKTDYEQYF.

With regard to this clonotype: The junction differs from germline at one of its ends, possibly a read error. The rearrangement joins TRBV20-1 to TRBJ1-2; tentatively, D is TRBD1 (6 bases). CDR3 length equals 13 residues. Germline-derived CDR1 and CDR2 are DFQATT and SNEGSKA (reference sequence). The CDR3 spells CGARYEGGYGYTF. The CDR3 nucleotides read TGCGGTGCTAGATATGAAGGGGGCTATGGCTACACCTTC.

This chain links TRBV7-2 with TRBJ2-7; D is perhaps TRBD1 (6 bases). Germline lookup yields CDR1 SGHTA and CDR2 FQGNSA. Trimming removed 6 bases from V and 3 bases from J, with 15 bases in between. The CDR3 sequence is 14 residues long. CDR3 nucleotides: TGTGCCAGCAGACCCCTGGGGGCCGGCTACGAGCAGTACTTC. Translating gives CASRPLGAGYEQYF.

This chain links TRBV5-8 with TRBJ2-3; 9 nucleotides line up with TRBD1. The CDR3 runs to 16 residues. Losses at the gene ends were 4 bases for V and 4 bases for J; bases not matched to a gene: 10. Germline lookup yields CDR1 SGHTS and CDR2 YDEGEE. The CDR3 DNA is TGTGCCAGCAGCACGACCGGGACAGGGTGGGCAGATACGCAGTATTTT. Encoded protein: CASSTTGTGWADTQYF.

This chain uses TRBV20-1 with TRBJ1-2; the D is unclear. The CDR3 contains 11 residues. With 3 bases removed from V and 8 bases from J, the gap between germline ends came to 10 bases. CDR1 is DFQATT, CDR2 SNEGSKA, per germline (reference sequence). This CDR3 is CSARAVRGYTF. The CDR3 DNA reads as TGCAGTGCTAGGGCCGTTAGGGGCTACACCTTC.

The chain carries TRBV6-2 or TRBV6-3 and TRBJ1-3; D gene unclear. Germline CDR1 MNHEY, CDR2 SVGEGT. The CDR3 totals 18 residues. The V end lost 0 bases, the J end lost 0 bases, and 15 bases lay between the germline ends. The CDR3 is CASSYSSPRIDSGNTIYF. The CDR3 DNA reads as TGTGCCAGCAGTTACTCGTCTCCCAGGATCGACTCTGGAAACACCATATATTTT.

This chain joins TRBV20-1 and TRBJ2-5, with a tentative D call TRBD1 (5 bases). Germline V gene sequence: CDR1 DFQATT, CDR2 SNEGSKA (reference sequence). V lost 6 bases, J lost 1 base, and 12 bases lay in between. This CDR3 region has 13 residues. CDR3 sequence reads: CSAALRVQETQYF. As DNA, the CDR3 is TGCAGTGCCGCCCTCAGGGTCCAAGAGACCCAGTACTTC.